The next 19 T cell receptor beta chains were all read from a single sample in a study of breast tumors, draining lymph nodes, adjacent tissues. The lymph nodes were axillary draining lymph nodes from breast cancer patients. TCRdb ran MiXCR on the multiplex PCR reads and lists one entry per CDR3 protein. The data contain some 97,000 distinct CDR3 sequences, 21% of them seen just once; the ten biggest clones take up less than 1.5%. The sequencing sample was made of axillary lymph node tissue. The receptors here all came from a female donor with breast cancer. Some clones in this sample may be carry-over from other donors' samples.

The J gene is TRBJ2-2, the V gene TRBV27; TRBD2 might be the D (6 bases). The CDR3 runs to 14 residues. The germline V and J ends were trimmed by 3 bases and 8 bases, with 13 bases remaining between them. Germline V gene lookup returns CDR1 MNHEY and CDR2 SMNVEV (reference sequence). For the CDR3, the DNA is TGTGCCAGCAGTTTCACTAGCTCTCCGGGGGAGCTGTTTTTT. It specifies CASSFTSSPGELFF.

The chain is built from TRBV3-1 and TRBJ2-2, with 9 positions matching TRBD1. The CDR3 contains 14 residues. The V gene's germline CDR1 is LGHDT and CDR2 YNNKEL (reference sequence). V lost 4 bases, J lost 5 bases, and 2 bases stayed unmatched. The CDR3 region is CASSRGQGTGELFF. CDR3 DNA: TGTGCCAGCAGCCGGGGACAGGGAACCGGGGAGCTGTTTTTT.

This clonotype was picked up many times. The chain employs TRBV7-8 and TRBJ1-2, with D possibly being TRBD1 (6 bases). From germline, CDR1 is SGHVS and CDR2 FQNEAQ. Trimming cost V 2 bases and J 0 bases, with 13 bases left between them. The CDR3 loop spans 16 amino acids. CDR3 nucleotide sequence: TGTGCCAGCAGCTTAAAACAGGGTCGGGCTAACTATGGCTACACCTTC. This encodes CASSLKQGRANYGYTF.

This clonotype occurred many times. The V call is TRBV7-8, the J call TRBJ2-6, with 8 bases fitting TRBD1. J gave up 0 bases and V 1 base, and 5 bases lay outside the gene matches. CDR1 is SGHVS, CDR2 FQNEAQ, per germline. This CDR3 contains 18 residues. The CDR3 bases are TGTGCCAGCAGCTTAGTCCGGGACAGGATCTCTGGGGCCAACGTCCTGACTTTC. Its protein is CASSLVRDRISGANVLTF. The whole variable domain, filled in from reference TRBV7-8 and TRBJ2-6, reads GAGVSQSPRYKVAKRGQDVALRCDPISGHVSLFWYQQALGQGPEFLTYFQNEAQLDKSGLPSDRFFAERPEGSVSTLKIQRTQQEDSAVYLCASSLVRDRISGANVLTFGAGSRLTVL.

Only a few counts were recorded for this clonotype. This chain uses TRBV28 with TRBJ2-2, with no clear D. Germline V gene lookup returns CDR1 MDHEN and CDR2 SYDVKM. The CDR3 loop spans 15 amino acids. V was pared by 6 bases and J by 5 bases, with 16 bases between. CDR3 DNA sequence: TGTGCCAGCAGCCTCCGCCCGGCTGGGACCGGGGAGCTGTTTTTT. This gives the protein CASSLRPAGTGELFF. The full variable domain, with the rest looked up from reference TRBV28 and TRBJ2-2, is DVKVTQSSRYLVKRTGEKVFLECVQDMDHENMFWYRQDPGLGLRLIYFSYDVKMKEKGDIPEGYSVSREKKERFSLILESASTNQTSMYLCASSLRPAGTGELFFGEGSRLTVL.

This clonotype was observed many times. The chain couples TRBV19 to TRBJ1-5; 7 positions agree with TRBD1. Germline loops: CDR1 LNHDA, CDR2 SQIVND (reference sequence). The CDR3 sequence is 18 residues long. Germline trimming cut 7 bases from V and 0 bases from J; bases unmatched to any gene: 15. The CDR3, as DNA: TGTGCCAGTACCACGGGACAGCGGTTGGGGTATAGCAATCAGCCCCAGCATTTT. Residues: CASTTGQRLGYSNQPQHF. The whole variable domain, filled in from reference TRBV19 and TRBJ1-5, reads DGGITQSPKYLFRKEGQNVTLSCEQNLNHDAMYWYRQDPGQGLRLIYYSQIVNDFQKGDIAEGYSVSREKKESFPLTVTSAQKNPTAFYLCASTTGQRLGYSNQPQHFGDGTRLSIL.

In its sample, this clonotype was seen many times. This chain links TRBV20-1 with TRBJ2-3, with D hard to call. Trimming cost V 1 base and J 0 bases, with 8 bases left between them. The CDR3 is 14 amino acids. CDR1 and CDR2 from the germline V gene are DFQATT and SNEGSKA (reference sequence). CDR3 amino acids: CSARAGLSTDTQYF. CDR3 nucleotide sequence: TGCAGTGCTAGAGCGGGTCTTAGCACAGATACGCAGTATTTT.

This clonotype was counted at least ten times. The rearrangement uses TRBV28 and TRBJ1-6, with D possibly matching TRBD1 (6 bases). Germline values: CDR1 MDHEN, CDR2 SYDVKM. This CDR3 contains 14 residues. Trimming took 4 bases from V and 6 from J, leaving 10 bases between them. The CDR3 protein is CASSSGGLNSPLHF. CDR3 in DNA: TGTGCCAGCAGTTCTGGGGGGCTTAATTCACCCCTCCACTTT.

In this sample, this clonotype turned up many times. The chain combines TRBV11-2 with TRBJ2-7, with D hard to call. Looked up from germline, CDR1 is SGHAT and CDR2 is FQNNGV. V was trimmed by 0 bases and J by 2 bases, leaving 11 bases between them. The CDR3 is 15 residues long. CDR3 DNA sequence: TGTGCCAGCAGCTTAGATAGCCTAGGAACCTACGAGCAGTACTTC. Encoded protein: CASSLDSLGTYEQYF.

Concerning this clonotype itself: A read error may explain this, as a much larger clone is one base away. This chain joins TRBV19 and TRBJ2-1; 11 positions match TRBD2. Germline V gene sequence: CDR1 LNHDA, CDR2 SQIVND (reference sequence). This CDR3 has 16 amino acids. Trimming removed 10 bases from V and 7 bases from J; junction bases left unmatched: 15. The CDR3 loop reads CATHRSGRAYYNEQFF. The CDR3 DNA is TGTGCCACCCACCGTAGCGGGAGGGCTTATTATAATGAGCAGTTCTTC. Looking up the rest from reference TRBV19 and TRBJ2-1 gives the full variable domain: DGGITQSPKYLFRKEGQNVTLSCEQNLNHDAMYWYRQDPGQGLRLIYYSQIVNDFQKGDIAEGYSVSREKKESFPLTVTSAQKNPTAFYLCATHRSGRAYYNEQFFGPGTRLTVL.

This clonotype was seen many times. This chain links TRBV2 with TRBJ2-7, with D perhaps matching TRBD1 (6 bases). The V gene's germline CDR1 is SNHLY and CDR2 FYNNEI. Deletions cut 9 bases from V and 2 bases from J, with 8 bases between. The CDR3 extends over 11 amino acids. Here the CDR3 DNA reads TGTGCCAGTAGGACAGCCTACGAGCAGTACTTC. Translated: CASRTAYEQYF.

In its sample, this clonotype was seen many times. The V and J genes are TRBV6-6 and TRBJ2-3; maybe TRBD2 (6 bases). CDR3 length equals 15 residues. V lost 2 bases to trimming and J lost 0 bases, with 9 bases between them. The V gene's germline CDR1 is MNHNY and CDR2 SVGAGI (reference sequence). Here the CDR3 DNA reads TGTGCCAGCAGTTACGGAGGGACTAGCACAGATACGCAGTATTTT. The encoded protein is CASSYGGTSTDTQYF.

This clonotype was detected a few times. This sequence joins TRBV7-9 and TRBJ1-1; no clear D. Germline loops: CDR1 SEHNR, CDR2 FQNEAQ (reference sequence). The CDR3 loop spans 10 amino acids. With 5 bases removed from V and 11 bases from J, the gap between germline ends came to 9 bases. CDR3: CASSMVSAFF. The DNA for the CDR3 is TGTGCCAGCAGCATGGTTAGTGCTTTCTTT.

The rearrangement links TRBV10-2 to TRBJ2-5, with 9 bases aligning to TRBD2. The germline V gene encodes CDR1 WSHSY and CDR2 SAAADI. J was trimmed by 1 base and V by 10 bases; bases with no gene match: 7. The CDR3 length is 14 residues. The CDR3 DNA follows: TGCGCCACCAAAGAGCGGGGGGTCCAAGAGACCCAGTACTTC. Translation gives CATKERGVQETQYF.

Remarks on this clonotype: This sequence may be a read error, since a much larger clone differs from it by one base. The chain links TRBV5-1 to TRBJ2-2, with no clear D. This CDR3 spans 16 amino acids. The germline gives CDR1 SGHRS, CDR2 YFSETQ. CDR3 DNA sequence: TGCGTCAGCAGCACACAGCCGATAACGAACACCGGGGAGCTGTTTTTT. The encoded protein is CVSSTQPITNTGELFF.

This clonotype was counted many times. The chain combines TRBV7-8 with TRBJ1-5; D is undetermined. The CDR3 contains 14 residues. The ends were cut back, 1 base at V and 7 bases at J, with 11 bases in the middle. Germline lookup yields CDR1 SGHVS and CDR2 FQNEAQ. Here the CDR3 reads CASSLVGEGQPQHF. The CDR3 DNA reads TGTGCCAGCAGCTTAGTCGGGGAGGGACAGCCCCAGCATTTT.

At least ten counts were recorded for this clonotype. This rearrangement joins TRBV20-1 to TRBJ1-5; D is perhaps TRBD1 (6 bases). This CDR3 has 16 amino acids. Germline V gene sequence: CDR1 DFQATT, CDR2 SNEGSKA (reference sequence). V shed 1 base and J shed 3 bases, with 16 bases lying between them. CDR3 in DNA: TGCAGTGCTAGAGTAAACAGGGCTGTAGACAATCAGCCCCAGCATTTT. The encoded protein is CSARVNRAVDNQPQHF.

In regard to this clonotype: This may stem from a read error, because a much larger clone lies one nucleotide away. V gene TRBV7-6 combines with J gene TRBJ1-2; possibly TRBD1 for D (6 bases). Germline V gives CDR1 SGHVS, CDR2 FNYEAQ. The CDR3 extends over 16 amino acids. The CDR3 loop reads CASSWGARDGSAGCTF. The CDR3 DNA reads TGTGCCAGCAGCTGGGGGGCCAGGGATGGTTCTGCTGGCTGCACCTTC.

Only a few counts were recorded for this clonotype. V is TRBV30 and J is TRBJ2-5; no reliable D call. In germline, CDR1 is GTSNPN, CDR2 SVGIG (reference sequence). V was pared by 2 bases and J by 7 bases, with 17 bases between. The CDR3 contains 14 residues. CDR3 coding DNA: TGTGCCTGGAGTATTAGTGGGAATCTGGGGACCCAGTACTTC. Its translation: CAWSISGNLGTQYF.